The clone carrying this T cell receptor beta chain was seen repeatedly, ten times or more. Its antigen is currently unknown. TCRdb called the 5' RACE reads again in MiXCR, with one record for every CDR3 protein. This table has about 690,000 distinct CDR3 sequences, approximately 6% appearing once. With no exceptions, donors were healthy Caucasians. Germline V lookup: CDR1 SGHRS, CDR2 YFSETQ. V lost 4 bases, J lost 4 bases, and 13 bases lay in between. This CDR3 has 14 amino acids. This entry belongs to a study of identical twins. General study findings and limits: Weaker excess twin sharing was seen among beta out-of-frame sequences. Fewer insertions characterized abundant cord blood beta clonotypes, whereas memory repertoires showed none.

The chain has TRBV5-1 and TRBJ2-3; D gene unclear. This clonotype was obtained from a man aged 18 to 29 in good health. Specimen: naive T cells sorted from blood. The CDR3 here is CASSPTRSSDTQYF. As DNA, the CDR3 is TGCGCCAGCAGCCCGACCCGATCATCAGATACGCAGTATTTT.